The sequence of this T cell receptor beta chain was determined in a study of shared clonotypes between healthy human individuals. Study conclusions and caveats: Clonotype sharing among donors was expected to depend on sequencing depth. Among non-shared clonotypes, generation probabilities were lower than among those shared by all four donors.

Each cell subset's genomic DNA was divided evenly among several immunoSEQ plates. Original data processing: In the immunoSEQ data, sequences were junction-only and lacked quality scores, so filtering differed. Method: immunoSEQ multiplex PCR; TCRdb's copy keeps in-frame clones and lacks some. The D gene and trimming were derived from the DNA, and the V and J assignments and clone size from that table. The table records around 2.1 million clones, around 95% of them present only once. The germline V gene has CDR1 LNHDA and CDR2 SQIVND (reference sequence). This CDR3 has 15 amino acids. As concerns this clone: What it binds is unknown. One junction end does not reproduce the germline sequence, and a read error may be involved.

The rearrangement uses TRBV19 and TRBJ1-6, with D maybe TRBD1 (5 bases). The sequencing input was naive CD4+ T cells sorted from blood. Documented subset: CD45RA+ positively selected. The origin of this receptor is a man aged 18 to 35 in good health. This chain's CDR3 is CASSDRDGYNSPLHF. The CDR3, as DNA: TGTGCCAGTAGTGACCGGGACGGCTATAATTCCCCCCTCCACTTT.